Reported below is one T cell receptor (beta chain). Its antigen is undetermined. TCRdb's copy holds only in-frame clones and misses some; the assay was immunoSEQ multiplex PCR. The table records about 13,000 clones, roughly 77% of them present only once. The entry originates in a study of PD-1 blockade in classical Hodgkin lymphoma. Overall study findings and caveats: Patients excluded were those beginning nivolumab under 1 year after ASCT.

The patients all showed relapse after autologous stem cell transplantation, while their brentuximab vedotin exposure varied. The germline V gene encodes CDR1 SGHTA and CDR2 FQGNSA. The CDR3 sequence is 14 residues long. With 4 bases clipped from V and 6 bases from J, the junction kept 5 bases outside the gene matches. The sample in question was peripheral blood mononuclear cells (PBMCs), obtained at baseline. This chain uses TRBV7-2 with TRBJ2-2; 7 bases are a match to TRBD2. This sequence originates from a human donor with classical Hodgkin lymphoma. CDR3 residues: CASSWTSSSGELFF. For the CDR3, the DNA is TGTGCCAGCAGCTGGACTAGTTCGTCCGGGGAGCTGTTTTTT.